One and the same sample provided the 29 T cell receptor beta chains below, sequenced in a study of shared clonotypes between healthy human individuals. Here immunoSEQ multiplex PCR was the method, and the copy in TCRdb shows in-frame clones only, minus some. The sample carries nearly 2 million clones, about 95% recorded once. The naive CD8 fraction comprised CD45RO-negative cells positively selected for CCR7 and excluded terminally differentiated effector memory CD45RA+ cells. Sequencing used naive CD8+ T cells sorted from blood. These receptors all stem from a man younger than 30 in good health.

The chain combines TRBV12-5 with TRBJ2-3; tentatively, D is TRBD1 or TRBD2 (5 bases each). The V gene lost 6 bases and the J gene lost 3 bases, with 16 bases spanning the gap. Germline V gene sequence: CDR1 LGHNT, CDR2 FRNRAP. The CDR3 is 15 amino acids. CDR3 DNA: TGTGCTAGTGGCTGGGACGGCTTTCTGACAGATACGCAGTATTTT. Protein sequence: CASGWDGFLTDTQYF.

This clone came up a few times. Other nucleotide sequences from this sample produce the same CDR3. This chain connects TRBV7-9 to TRBJ2-7; D remains unclear. This CDR3 spans 12 amino acids. V was trimmed by 5 bases and J by 0 bases, leaving 5 bases between them. Germline CDR1 reads SEHNR; CDR2 reads FQNEAQ (reference sequence). The CDR3 region is CASSPSSYEQYF. CDR3 DNA: TGTGCCAGCAGCCCCAGCTCCTACGAGCAGTACTTC. Together with reference TRBV7-9 and TRBJ2-7, the CDR3 gives the full variable domain: DTGVSQNPRHKITKRGQNVTFRCDPISEHNRLYWYRQTLGQGPEFLTYFQNEAQLEKSRLLSDRFSAERPKGSFSTLEIQRTEQGDSAMYLCASSPSSYEQYFGPGTRLTVT.

V gene TRBV9 combines with J gene TRBJ2-2, with D unclear. V was pared by 0 bases and J by 4 bases, with 10 bases between. Germline loops: CDR1 SGDLS, CDR2 YYNGEE. This CDR3 is built from 15 residues. The DNA of the CDR3 is TGTGCCAGCAGCGTAGCCGCAGGTCTCACCGGGGAGCTGTTTTTT. Residues: CASSVAAGLTGELFF.

The chain has TRBV15 and TRBJ2-3; 9 bases are a match to TRBD1. The length of the CDR3 is 16 residues. Germline V gene sequence: CDR1 LNHNV, CDR2 YYDKDF (reference sequence). Unmatched junction bases numbered 2, after V lost 0 bases and J lost 1 base. CDR3 residues: CATSRDWDRGTDTQYF. The CDR3 DNA reads TGTGCCACCAGCAGAGATTGGGACAGGGGCACAGATACGCAGTATTTT. Drawing the rest from reference TRBV15 and TRBJ2-3, the complete variable domain is DAMVIQNPRYQVTQFGKPVTLSCSQTLNHNVMYWYQQKSSQAPKLLFHYYDKDFNNEADTPDNFQSRRPNTSFCFLDIRSPGLGDTAMYLCATSRDWDRGTDTQYFGPGTRLTVL.

Worth noting for this clone: At one end the junction does not follow the germline gene, possibly because of a read error. The V call is TRBV7-7, the J call TRBJ1-3; TRBD1 matches 11 bases. This CDR3 contains 17 residues. Germline assignment: CDR1 SSHAT and CDR2 FNYEAQ (reference sequence). CDR3 residues: CASSETGTGGAGNTIYF. The CDR3 DNA reads as TGTGCTAGCAGCGAGACCGGGACAGGGGGGGCTGGAAACACCATATATTTT.

The chain links TRBV7-2 to TRBJ1-1; 7 bases fit TRBD1. Germline CDR1 and CDR2: SGHTA and FQGNSA. V was pared by 4 bases and J by 0 bases, with 2 bases of the junction left unmatched. This CDR3 is 14 amino acids long. CDR3: CASSWGQLNTEAFF. The CDR3 DNA sequence: TGTGCCAGCAGCTGGGGACAGTTGAACACTGAAGCTTTCTTT.

In regard to this clone: In the same sample, other DNA sequences code for this CDR3. This chain uses TRBV7-9 with TRBJ1-1; the D is unclear. Trimming left V 5 bases short and J 0 bases short, with 7 bases between. The germline CDR1 and CDR2 sequences are SEHNR and FQNEAQ (reference sequence). The CDR3 has 13 amino acids. CDR3 residues: CASSPTVNTEAFF. CDR3 DNA sequence: TGTGCCAGCAGCCCAACCGTGAACACTGAAGCTTTCTTT.

The chain uses TRBV19 and TRBJ2-7; D uncertain. V was shortened by 4 bases and J by 2 bases, with 12 bases between the two germline ends. The CDR3 length is 14 residues. Per germline, CDR1 LNHDA and CDR2 SQIVND (reference sequence). The CDR3 bases are TGTGCCAGTAGTACTTTGGCCGGCACCTACGAGCAGTACTTC. Its translation is CASSTLAGTYEQYF.

The chain couples TRBV19 to TRBJ2-2; unclear D gene. V was shortened by 5 bases and J by 15 bases, with 16 bases between the two germline ends. Germline V gene data show CDR1 as LNHDA and CDR2 as SQIVND (reference sequence). The length of the CDR3 is 12 residues. In DNA, the CDR3 is TGTGCCAGTAGTCCCCCAGGTGGTAGGGTGTTTTTT. Its protein is CASSPPGGRVFF.

The gene calls are TRBV6-4 and TRBJ2-1; TRBD2 matches at 10 bases. Trimming at V came to 6 bases and at J to 7 bases, leaving 12 bases not matched to a gene. Germline-derived CDR1 and CDR2 are MRHNA and SNTAGT. The CDR3 length is 16 residues. CDR3 nucleotides: TGTGCCAGCAGCAAAAGTGTAGCGGGGGGAATGAATGAGCAGTTCTTC. The encoded protein is CASSKSVAGGMNEQFF.

With regard to this clone: Other DNA sequences in this sample translate to the same CDR3. The V and J genes are TRBV11-2 and TRBJ2-3, with D perhaps matching TRBD2 (5 bases). Trimming pared 1 base from V and 0 bases from J, leaving 8 bases between. Per germline, CDR1 SGHAT and CDR2 FQNNGV. This CDR3 is built from 15 residues. The CDR3 sequence: CASSLGGSSTDTQYF. CDR3 nucleotide sequence: TGTGCCAGCAGCTTAGGCGGGTCTAGCACAGATACGCAGTATTTT.

The V call is TRBV27, the J call TRBJ2-7; 9 bases map to TRBD1. The CDR3 sequence is 15 residues long. With 3 bases clipped from V and 4 bases from J, the junction kept 7 bases outside the gene matches. Germline lookup yields CDR1 MNHEY and CDR2 SMNVEV (reference sequence). CDR3 coding DNA: TGTGCCAGCAGTTTGGGGACAGGGTACATTTACGAGCAGTACTTC. Protein product: CASSLGTGYIYEQYF.

The chain joins TRBV10-3 to TRBJ2-5, with 8 bases identical to TRBD1. The CDR3 extends over 14 amino acids. Germline CDR1 ENHRY, CDR2 SYGVKD. Trimming cost V 10 bases and J 1 base; bases outside gene matches: 8. The CDR3 nucleotides read TGTGCCACCGCGGACAGGGCGTTCCAAGAGACCCAGTACTTC. Its protein product is CATADRAFQETQYF.

This chain connects TRBV4-2 to TRBJ2-7; D is unclear. Per the germline V gene, CDR1 is LGHNA and CDR2 is YNFKEQ. The CDR3 spans 14 residues. V lost 5 bases and J lost 2, with 13 bases in between. The CDR3 DNA reads TGTGCCAGCAGCAATCTGGACCGAGCCTACGAGCAGTACTTC. Its protein product is CASSNLDRAYEQYF.

This clone appeared once. The gene calls are TRBV5-1 and TRBJ2-7; D might be TRBD2 (6 bases). The CDR3 loop spans 16 amino acids. The germline V and J ends were trimmed by 2 bases and 4 bases, with 19 bases remaining between them. The germline V gene has CDR1 SGHRS and CDR2 YFSETQ. In nucleotides, the CDR3 is TGCGCCAGCAGCTTTCAATCGGGGGATAAGCGTTACGAGCAGTACTTC. This gives the protein CASSFQSGDKRYEQYF.

The V and J genes are TRBV18 and TRBJ2-7, with D maybe TRBD1 (5 bases). V lost 2 bases, J lost 2 bases, and 13 bases lay in between. The length of the CDR3 is 15 residues. Germline V gene sequence: CDR1 KGHSH, CDR2 LQKENI. The CDR3 here is CASSPETGSPYEQYF. CDR3 nucleotide sequence: TGTGCCAGCTCACCAGAAACAGGCAGCCCCTACGAGCAGTACTTC.

The chain recombines TRBV4-1 with TRBJ2-1; 9 bases are shared with TRBD2. The germline CDR1 and CDR2 sequences are MGHRA and YSYEKL. CDR3 size: 16 residues. V shed 0 bases, J shed 6 bases, and the junction held 6 bases outside the gene matches. As DNA, the CDR3 is TGCGCCAGCAGCCAAGATGGGGCTAGCGGGGCCAATGAGCAGTTCTTC. Encoded protein: CASSQDGASGANEQFF.

The chain carries TRBV4-3 and TRBJ2-5; 7 bases line up with TRBD2. The trim removed 1 base at V and 4 bases at J, leaving 6 bases unmatched. The CDR3 has 15 residues. Germline V CDR1 and CDR2: LGHNA, YSLEER. This chain's CDR3 is CASSQAMASGETQYF. CDR3 DNA sequence: TGCGCCAGCAGCCAAGCCATGGCTAGCGGAGAGACCCAGTACTTC.

This sequence joins TRBV15 and TRBJ2-2; 12 nucleotides line up with TRBD1. The CDR3 totals 19 residues. Looked up from germline, CDR1 is LNHNV and CDR2 is YYDKDF (reference sequence). Trimming at V came to 2 bases and at J to 5 bases, leaving 12 bases not matched to a gene. This CDR3 is CATSRYLSGQGARTGELFF. The DNA of the CDR3 is TGTGCCACCAGCAGATATCTCTCGGGACAGGGGGCGCGGACCGGGGAGCTGTTTTTT.

The rearrangement uses TRBV5-3 and TRBJ2-5; D not certain. TRBV5-3 carries the ORF label, with uncertain function. The CDR3 is made up of 15 amino acids. Trimming took off 3 bases at V and 3 bases at J, with 15 bases between the two ends. Here the CDR3 reads CARSSHPVTKETQYF. CDR3 coding DNA: TGTGCCAGAAGCTCCCATCCGGTCACCAAAGAGACCCAGTACTTC.

V and J are TRBV30 and TRBJ2-7, with 8 bases matching TRBD2. V lost 1 base to trimming and J lost 4 bases; unmatched junction nucleotides: 9. The CDR3 consists of 15 residues. The germline CDR1 and CDR2 sequences are GTSNPN and SVGIG (reference sequence). The CDR3 here is CAWSEVERGIYEQYF. The DNA for the CDR3 is TGTGCCTGGAGTGAGGTAGAGCGGGGGATTTACGAGCAGTACTTC.

The V call is TRBV11-2, the J call TRBJ2-5; D possibly matches TRBD1 or TRBD2 (5 bases each). Germline lookup yields CDR1 SGHAT and CDR2 FQNNGV. V was trimmed by 5 bases and J by 5 bases, leaving 18 bases between them. This CDR3 has 15 amino acids. The CDR3 reads CASSVGTVGGETQYF. In DNA, the CDR3 is TGTGCCAGCAGCGTCGGGACCGTGGGCGGGGAGACCCAGTACTTC.

Remarks on this clone: Germline and junction disagree at one end, which may indicate a read error. The chain combines TRBV6-6 with TRBJ1-2; D gene ambiguous. Germline CDR1 is MNHNY and CDR2 is SVGAGI (reference sequence). The CDR3 spans 12 residues. Here the CDR3 DNA reads TGTGCCAGCGGTCCTGGGAACTGTGGCTACACCTTC. Its protein product is CASGPGNCGYTF.

V and J are TRBV7-9 and TRBJ1-1, with 10 bases aligning to TRBD1. CDR1 and CDR2 from the germline V gene are SEHNR and FQNEAQ (reference sequence). This CDR3 is built from 16 residues. The trim removed 6 bases at V and 0 bases at J, leaving 7 bases unmatched. CDR3 region: CASRSDRGLMNTEAFF. The CDR3, as DNA: TGTGCCAGCAGGTCAGACAGGGGGCTTATGAACACTGAAGCTTTCTTT.

The CDR3 nucleotides read TGTGCCAGCAGTGTTCCCTACGAGCAGTACTTC. This sequence encodes CASSVPYEQYF. The chain uses TRBV2 and TRBJ2-7; D unclear. The CDR3 is 11 residues long. V lost 4 bases and J lost 2, with 3 bases in between. Per germline, CDR1 SNHLY and CDR2 FYNNEI.

V gene TRBV5-6 combines with J gene TRBJ2-7, with TRBD1 matching over 10 bases. The V gene's germline CDR1 is SGHDT and CDR2 YYEEEE. V shed 4 bases and J 0 bases; nucleotides not matched to a gene: 1. CDR3 size: 14 residues. This CDR3 is CASSDRGHSYEQYF. The CDR3 bases are TGTGCCAGCAGCGACAGGGGGCACTCCTACGAGCAGTACTTC.

V is TRBV7-8 and J is TRBJ2-5, with D possibly being TRBD2 (7 bases). The CDR3 spans 15 residues. V lost 3 bases, J lost 3 bases, and 14 bases lay in between. Per the germline V gene, CDR1 is SGHVS and CDR2 is FQNEAQ. CDR3 loop: CASSFLRGAEETQYF. The DNA of the CDR3 is TGTGCCAGCAGCTTCCTACGGGGGGCGGAAGAGACCCAGTACTTC.

The CDR3 loop is CASSFGLAETQYF. CDR3 DNA: TGTGCCAGCAGTTTCGGACTAGCCGAGACCCAGTACTTC. The J gene is TRBJ2-5, the V gene TRBV6-5, with 8 positions matching TRBD2. Germline CDR1 MNHEY, CDR2 SVGAGI. The CDR3 has 13 residues. Unmatched junction bases numbered 3, after V lost 4 bases and J lost 5 bases.

The V gene is TRBV30, the J gene TRBJ2-5; 13 positions match TRBD2. Germline assignment: CDR1 GTSNPN and CDR2 SVGIG (reference sequence). J was trimmed by 5 bases and V by 6 bases; bases with no gene match: 9. This CDR3 spans 15 amino acids. This chain's CDR3 is CACRSGLAGFETQYF. The CDR3 nucleotides read TGTGCCTGCAGATCGGGACTAGCGGGATTCGAGACCCAGTACTTC.